These 30 T cell receptor beta chains came from one sample sequenced in a study of blood T cell repertoires in COVID-19. Profiling relied on immunoSEQ multiplex PCR, and the TCRdb table lists in-frame clones only, not all of them. The data hold more than 250,000 clones, with around 89% observed a single time. Source material: PBMCs or T cells enriched from blood (not recorded which). Receptor source: a woman aged 18 to 35 with acute COVID-19.

CDR3 DNA: TGCGCCAGCAGCTTGGCCGGAGCACAGGAGAATGAAAAACTGTTTTTT. It translates to CASSLAGAQENEKLFF. The chain joins TRBV5-1 to TRBJ1-4; possibly TRBD1 for D (5 bases). The CDR3 runs to 16 residues. Germline assignment: CDR1 SGHRS and CDR2 YFSETQ. V was trimmed by 0 bases and J by 5 bases, leaving 14 bases between them.

The V gene is TRBV7-3, the J gene TRBJ2-7; D is perhaps TRBD1 (6 bases). Trimming removed 0 bases at V and 6 bases at J, with 15 bases between. This CDR3 spans 15 amino acids. Per germline, CDR1 SGHTA and CDR2 FQGTGA. The CDR3: CASSLTARGQGEQYF. CDR3 bases: TGTGCCAGCAGCTTAACGGCCAGGGGCCAAGGCGAGCAGTACTTC.

This chain connects TRBV6-5 to TRBJ1-1; 7 positions match TRBD1. Germline CDR1 and CDR2: MNHEY and SVGAGI. CDR3 length: 14 residues. V dropped 6 bases and J dropped 4; count of bases not matched to a gene: 8. This CDR3 is CASSPAGGLTEAFF. In nucleotides, the CDR3 is TGTGCCAGCAGCCCCGCAGGGGGGCTCACTGAAGCTTTCTTT.

The chain employs TRBV27 and TRBJ2-1; the match to TRBD1 covers 7 bases. Germline CDR1 reads MNHEY; CDR2 reads SMNVEV (reference sequence). This CDR3 contains 15 residues. Losses at the gene ends were 5 bases for V and 8 bases for J; bases not matched to a gene: 12. In DNA form, the CDR3 reads TGTGCCAGCAGTATGACAGGGCCGGCCAGCGATGAGCAGTTCTTC. Protein product: CASSMTGPASDEQFF.

The chain links TRBV14 to TRBJ2-5; TRBD2 aligns across 8 bases. CDR1 SGHDN and CDR2 FVKESK come from the germline V gene. J gave up 5 bases and V 4 bases, and 15 bases lay outside the gene matches. This CDR3 has 17 amino acids. CDR3 DNA: TGTGCCAGCAGCCCTCGGGGGACGGGAGGGCCATGGGAGACCCAGTACTTC. Its protein is CASSPRGTGGPWETQYF. The variable domain in full, completed from reference TRBV14 and TRBJ2-5, reads EAGVTQFPSHSVIEKGQTVTLRCDPISGHDNLYWYRRVMGKEIKFLLHFVKESKQDESGMPNNRFLAERTGGTYSTLKVQPAELEDSGVYFCASSPRGTGGPWETQYFGPGTRLLVL.

The gene calls are TRBV5-1 and TRBJ2-3; 8 bases align to TRBD1. Germline V lookup: CDR1 SGHRS, CDR2 YFSETQ. This CDR3 has 17 residues. Losses at the gene ends were 1 base for V and 0 bases for J; bases not matched to a gene: 7. The CDR3 loop reads CASSLRAGGFSTDTQYF. The CDR3 bases are TGCGCCAGCAGCTTGAGGGCAGGGGGCTTCAGCACAGATACGCAGTATTTT.

The genes are TRBV9 and TRBJ2-5; the match to TRBD2 covers 11 bases. Germline CDR1 reads SGDLS; CDR2 reads YYNGEE. With V trimmed by 2 bases and J by 5 bases, 8 bases remained unmatched. This CDR3 spans 16 amino acids. CDR3 loop: CASSVSPSGRWETQYF. The CDR3 DNA is TGTGCCAGCAGCGTGAGCCCTAGCGGGAGGTGGGAGACCCAGTACTTC. Looking up the rest from reference TRBV9 and TRBJ2-5 gives the full variable domain: DSGVTQTPKHLITATGQRVTLRCSPRSGDLSVYWYQQSLDQGLQFLIQYYNGEERAKGNILERFSAQQFPDLHSELNLSSLELGDSALYFCASSVSPSGRWETQYFGPGTRLLVL.

The chain recombines TRBV10-2 with TRBJ1-5, with TRBD1 identical over 7 bases. The CDR3 sequence is 15 residues long. Looked up from germline, CDR1 is WSHSY and CDR2 is SAAADI. V dropped 8 bases and J dropped 1; count of bases not matched to a gene: 8. CDR3 nucleotide sequence: TGCGCCAGCCACCAGACAGGGCTAAGCAATCAGCCCCAGCATTTT. It yields the protein CASHQTGLSNQPQHF.

This clone has just one count. The V and J genes are TRBV3-1 (or the pseudogene TRBV3-2) and TRBJ2-1; D gene uncertain. The CDR3 is made up of 14 amino acids. CDR1 LGHDT and CDR2 YNNKEL come from the germline V gene (reference sequence). Trimming took off 2 bases at V and 9 bases at J, with 14 bases between the two ends. DNA for the CDR3: TGTGCCAGCAGCCAACTTGTTACTTCTAGTGAGCAGTTCTTC. Residues: CASSQLVTSSEQFF.

This sequence joins TRBV7-9 and TRBJ2-7, with 11 bases that match TRBD1. CDR1 and CDR2 (germline): SEHNR, FQNEAQ (reference sequence). The CDR3 has 16 residues. Unmatched junction bases numbered 7, after V lost 4 bases and J lost 2 bases. The CDR3 bases are TGTGCCAGCAGCTCGGGACAGGGGGGTGCGACCTACGAGCAGTACTTC. As protein: CASSSGQGGATYEQYF.

The genes are TRBV5-1 and TRBJ2-7; 12 nucleotides align to TRBD1. Trimming at V came to 6 bases and at J to 0 bases, leaving 19 bases not matched to a gene. This CDR3 has 20 amino acids. Germline CDR1 is SGHRS and CDR2 is YFSETQ. As DNA, the CDR3 is TGCGCCAGCATTGATCCTCGGGACAGGGGGCGACCCTCCTCCTCCTACGAGCAGTACTTC. Its protein product is CASIDPRDRGRPSSSYEQYF.

This rearrangement joins TRBV28 to TRBJ2-4; D is undetermined. Trimming removed 3 bases from V and 0 bases from J, with 9 bases in between. The germline V gene encodes CDR1 MDHEN and CDR2 SYDVKM. This CDR3 region has 15 residues. This CDR3 reads CASSLGQLAKNIQYF. In DNA form, the CDR3 reads TGTGCCAGCAGTTTGGGCCAGCTAGCCAAAAACATTCAGTACTTC.

The rearrangement joins TRBV7-8 to TRBJ1-5; TRBD1 agrees at 9 bases. The germline CDR1 and CDR2 sequences are SGHVS and FQNEAQ. V was clipped by 2 bases and J by 6 bases; unmatched bases: 8. The CDR3 is made up of 16 amino acids. The CDR3 region is CASSLHDRGIIQPQHF. The CDR3 DNA follows: TGTGCCAGCAGCTTACACGACAGGGGGATAATTCAGCCCCAGCATTTT.

This chain connects TRBV2 to TRBJ1-6; possibly TRBD1 for D (6 bases). The CDR3 length is 15 residues. Trimming took 4 bases from V and 7 from J, leaving 14 bases between them. Germline CDR1 and CDR2: SNHLY and FYNNEI. Here the CDR3 DNA reads TGTGCCAGCAGTGTTAGGCTGGGGGCGAATTCACCCCTCCACTTT. It codes for CASSVRLGANSPLHF.

The V and J genes are TRBV11-2 and TRBJ2-1, with D tentatively TRBD1 (6 bases). The CDR3 has 16 amino acids. V lost 2 bases, J lost 8 bases, and 19 bases lay in between. Looked up from germline, CDR1 is SGHAT and CDR2 is FQNNGV. The CDR3 nucleotides read TGTGCCAGCAGCTTACTTTCGACAGGCATGGGCGATGAGCAGTTCTTC. It is translated as CASSLLSTGMGDEQFF.

The J gene is TRBJ1-1, the V gene TRBV2; D remains ambiguous. Trimming left V 1 base short and J 1 base short, with 4 bases between. The CDR3 is 13 residues long. Germline assignment: CDR1 SNHLY and CDR2 FYNNEI. The CDR3 region has the DNA TGTGCCAGCAGTGAAGAGCAGAACACTGAAGCTTTCTTT. It encodes CASSEEQNTEAFF.

The sample holds one count of this clone. This chain connects TRBV28 to TRBJ2-5, with 11 bases matching TRBD2. After removal of 3 bases from V and 3 bases from J, the junction contained 9 bases not matched to a gene. Looked up from germline, CDR1 is MDHEN and CDR2 is SYDVKM. CDR3 length equals 17 residues. CDR3 protein: CASSFPTSGSWEETQYF. Written as DNA, the CDR3 is TGTGCCAGCAGTTTCCCCACTAGCGGGAGCTGGGAAGAGACCCAGTACTTC. Full variable domain (remainder filled in from reference TRBV28 and TRBJ2-5): DVKVTQSSRYLVKRTGEKVFLECVQDMDHENMFWYRQDPGLGLRLIYFSYDVKMKEKGDIPEGYSVSREKKERFSLILESASTNQTSMYLCASSFPTSGSWEETQYFGPGTRLLVL.

The V and J genes are TRBV4-1 and TRBJ2-7; 7 bases line up with TRBD2. The CDR3 runs to 15 residues. Trimming cost V 1 base and J 2 bases; bases outside gene matches: 5. Germline V gene data show CDR1 as MGHRA and CDR2 as YSYEKL. The CDR3 nucleotides are TGCGCCAGCAGCCAAGGGGACTACCAAACCTACGAGCAGTACTTC. As protein: CASSQGDYQTYEQYF.

CDR3 amino acids: CASSRSRIAGREYEQYF. In nucleotides, the CDR3 is TGTGCCAGCAGCAGGAGCCGTATCGCCGGGAGAGAGTACGAGCAGTACTTC. The chain carries TRBV21-1 and TRBJ2-7; the tabulated D call, TRBD2, remains unverified against the DNA. TRBV21-1 corresponds to a pseudogene. The CDR3 extends over 17 amino acids.

The chain joins TRBV5-5 to TRBJ2-5, with 9 bases identical to TRBD2. The germline V gene encodes CDR1 SGHKS and CDR2 YYEKEE (reference sequence). This CDR3 is built from 17 residues. The ends lost 2 bases at V and 2 bases at J; junction bases unmatched: 10. CDR3 region: CASSFLLAGMGQETQYF. In DNA form, the CDR3 reads TGTGCCAGCAGCTTTCTTCTAGCGGGGATGGGTCAAGAGACCCAGTACTTC.

With respect to this clone: Compared with germline, one end of the junction differs, possibly owing to a read error. This chain connects TRBV28 to TRBJ1-2; TRBD1 aligns across 12 bases. The CDR3 is 14 residues long. Per the germline V gene, CDR1 is MDHEN and CDR2 is SYDVKM. The CDR3 DNA follows: TGTGCCAGCAGTAAAACGGGACAGGGGGCGTCCATCGACTTC. This sequence encodes CASSKTGQGASIDF.

This clone was recorded once. V usage is TRBV11-2 and J usage is TRBJ2-7; weak D call: TRBD1 (7 bases). Deletions cut 3 bases from V and 1 base from J, with 10 bases between. The CDR3 runs to 14 residues. Germline V gives CDR1 SGHAT, CDR2 FQNNGV. CDR3 nucleotide sequence: TGTGCCAGCAGCTTTGCAGGGGGGTCCTACGAGCAGTACTTC. This sequence encodes CASSFAGGSYEQYF.

The chain is built from TRBV5-6 and TRBJ2-7, with 10 bases aligning to TRBD2. Germline CDR1 is SGHDT and CDR2 is YYEEEE. The CDR3 totals 15 residues. V was pared by 4 bases and J by 5 bases, with 9 bases of the junction left unmatched. CDR3 in amino acids: CASSILAGGNHEQYF. As DNA, the CDR3 is TGTGCCAGCAGCATCTTAGCGGGAGGAAATCACGAGCAGTACTTC.

The rearrangement links TRBV30 to TRBJ2-6; unclear D gene. Germline V lookup: CDR1 GTSNPN, CDR2 SVGIG (reference sequence). V lost 0 bases to trimming and J lost 2 bases, with 11 bases between them. The CDR3 is 16 amino acids. The CDR3 DNA is TGTGCCTGGAGTGTACGAGTTTTGGCTGGGGCCAACGTCCTGACTTTC. As protein: CAWSVRVLAGANVLTF.

The V gene is TRBV10-3, the J gene TRBJ2-7; possibly TRBD2 for D (5 bases). Looked up from germline, CDR1 is ENHRY and CDR2 is SYGVKD. V shed 1 base and J shed 7 bases, with 11 bases lying between them. CDR3 length equals 13 residues. The CDR3 loop reads CAISELSAGEQYF. CDR3 bases: TGTGCCATCAGTGAGTTATCTGCGGGTGAGCAGTACTTC.

The chain uses TRBV6-2 or TRBV6-3 and TRBJ2-3, with 9 bases fitting TRBD2. Per germline, CDR1 MNHEY and CDR2 SVGEGT. The CDR3 length is 17 residues. J gave up 1 base and V 3 bases, and 8 bases lay outside the gene matches. In DNA, the CDR3 is TGTGCCAGCAGTTATTACACTAGCGGGTCCCGCACAGATACGCAGTATTTT. Its translation is CASSYYTSGSRTDTQYF.

The V call is TRBV28, the J call TRBJ1-3; 10 bases match TRBD1. The CDR3 loop spans 17 amino acids. CDR1 and CDR2 (germline): MDHEN, SYDVKM. V was pared by 7 bases and J by 3 bases, with 12 bases of the junction left unmatched. DNA of the CDR3: TGTGCCAGCACCGCCCGTTTAAGGGACAGGGGTGGAAACACCATATATTTT. This gives the protein CASTARLRDRGGNTIYF.

The table lists this clone with a few counts. The rearrangement links TRBV18 to TRBJ2-5, with 7 bases that match TRBD2. Germline V lookup: CDR1 KGHSH, CDR2 LQKENI. The CDR3 loop spans 18 amino acids. V trimming: 3 bases; J trimming: 7 bases; junction bases outside the gene matches: 20. The CDR3 DNA sequence: TGTGCCAGCTCACCGGTCCGACTAGCTATTCAGCCCTTTGGGACCCAGTACTTC. Residues: CASSPVRLAIQPFGTQYF.

This clone has ten or more counts. The chain carries TRBV6-5 and TRBJ1-6, with D tentatively TRBD1 (5 bases). Germline lookup yields CDR1 MNHEY and CDR2 SVGAGI. The CDR3 spans 14 residues. Trimming took 8 bases from V and 6 from J, leaving 14 bases between them. CDR3 in amino acids: CASGGRTFNSPLHF. The CDR3 DNA sequence: TGTGCCAGCGGGGGGAGAACTTTTAATTCACCCCTCCACTTT.

This chain uses TRBV11-2 with TRBJ2-1; tentative D call: TRBD2 (6 bases). The CDR3 length is 18 residues. V was pared by 5 bases and J by 5 bases, with 25 bases between. Per germline, CDR1 SGHAT and CDR2 FQNNGV. The DNA of the CDR3 is TGTGCCAGCAGCCCCACGTGGGGGTTGCGGGAAAATAACAATGAGCAGTTCTTC. It yields the protein CASSPTWGLRENNNEQFF.